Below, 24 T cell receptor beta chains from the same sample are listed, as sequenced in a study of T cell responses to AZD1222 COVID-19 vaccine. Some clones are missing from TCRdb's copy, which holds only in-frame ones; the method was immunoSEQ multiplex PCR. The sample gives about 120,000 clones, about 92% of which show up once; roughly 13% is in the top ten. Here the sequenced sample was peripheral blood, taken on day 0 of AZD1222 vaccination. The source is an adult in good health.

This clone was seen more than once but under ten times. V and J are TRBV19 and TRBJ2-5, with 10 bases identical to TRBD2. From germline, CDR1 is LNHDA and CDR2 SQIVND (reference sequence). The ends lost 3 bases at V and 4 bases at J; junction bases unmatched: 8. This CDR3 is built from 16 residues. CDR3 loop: CASSIRTSGGGETQYF. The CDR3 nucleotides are TGTGCCAGTAGTATCCGGACTAGCGGAGGAGGAGAGACCCAGTACTTC.

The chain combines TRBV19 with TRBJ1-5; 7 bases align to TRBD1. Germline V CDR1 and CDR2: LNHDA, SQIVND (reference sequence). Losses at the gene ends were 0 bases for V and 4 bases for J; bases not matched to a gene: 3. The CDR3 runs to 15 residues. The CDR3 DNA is TGTGCCAGTAGTATAGAGGGCAGGGGGAATCAGCCCCAGCATTTT. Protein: CASSIEGRGNQPQHF.

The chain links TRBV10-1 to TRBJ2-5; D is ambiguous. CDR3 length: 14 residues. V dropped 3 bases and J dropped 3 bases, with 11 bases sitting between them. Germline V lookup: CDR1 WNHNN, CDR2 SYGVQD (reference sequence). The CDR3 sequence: CASSEGGRKETQYF. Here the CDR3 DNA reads TGCGCCAGCAGTGAAGGTGGCAGAAAAGAGACCCAGTACTTC.

CDR3 region: CASSYPPQPQHF. The CDR3 coding sequence is TGTGCCAGCAGTTACCCCCCCCAGCCCCAGCATTTT. This chain joins TRBV6-2 or TRBV6-3 and TRBJ1-5; D gene ambiguous. Germline CDR1 and CDR2: MNHEY and SVGEGT. There are 12 residues in the CDR3. The V gene lost 2 bases and the J gene lost 7 bases, with 6 bases spanning the gap.

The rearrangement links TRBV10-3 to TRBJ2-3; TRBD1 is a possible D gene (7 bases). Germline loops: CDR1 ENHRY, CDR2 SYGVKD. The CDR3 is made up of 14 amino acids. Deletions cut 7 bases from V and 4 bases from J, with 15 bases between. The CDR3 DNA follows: TGTGCCATCAAAAAAGACAGGGAGGCAGATACGCAGTATTTT. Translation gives CAIKKDREADTQYF.

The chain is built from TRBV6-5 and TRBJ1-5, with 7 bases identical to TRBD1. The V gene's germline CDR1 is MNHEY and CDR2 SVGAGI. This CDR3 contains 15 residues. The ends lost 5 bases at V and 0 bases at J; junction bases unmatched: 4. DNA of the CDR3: TGTGCCAGCAGTCGCGGACAGGCTAGCAATCAGCCCCAGCATTTT. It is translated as CASSRGQASNQPQHF.

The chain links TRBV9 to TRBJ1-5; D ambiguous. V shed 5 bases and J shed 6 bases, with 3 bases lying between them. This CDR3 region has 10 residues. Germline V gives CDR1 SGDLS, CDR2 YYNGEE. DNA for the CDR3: TGTGCCAGCAGATGTCAGCCCCAGCATTTT. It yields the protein CASRCQPQHF. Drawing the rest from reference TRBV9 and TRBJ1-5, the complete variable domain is DSGVTQTPKHLITATGQRVTLRCSPRSGDLSVYWYQQSLDQGLQFLIQYYNGEERAKGNILERFSAQQFPDLHSELNLSSLELGDSALYFCASRCQPQHFGDGTRLSIL.

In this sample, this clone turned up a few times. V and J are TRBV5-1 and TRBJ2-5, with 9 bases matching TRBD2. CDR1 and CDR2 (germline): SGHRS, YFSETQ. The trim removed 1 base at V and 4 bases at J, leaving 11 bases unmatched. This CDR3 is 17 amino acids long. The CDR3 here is CASSLFISGGMVETQYF. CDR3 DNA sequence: TGCGCCAGCAGCTTGTTTATTAGCGGGGGTATGGTAGAGACCCAGTACTTC.

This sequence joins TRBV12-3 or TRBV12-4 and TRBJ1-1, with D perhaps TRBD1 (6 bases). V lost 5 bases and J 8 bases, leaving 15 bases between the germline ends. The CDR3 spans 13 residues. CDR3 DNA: TGTGCCAGCAGTAATACCGGGACACAAGAAGCTTTCTTT. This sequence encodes CASSNTGTQEAFF.

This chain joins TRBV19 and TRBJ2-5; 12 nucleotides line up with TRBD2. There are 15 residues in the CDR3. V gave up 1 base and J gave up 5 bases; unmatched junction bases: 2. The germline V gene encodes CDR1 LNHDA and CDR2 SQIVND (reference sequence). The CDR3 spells CASSIGLAGVETQYF. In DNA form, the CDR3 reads TGTGCCAGTAGTATAGGACTAGCGGGGGTTGAGACCCAGTACTTC.

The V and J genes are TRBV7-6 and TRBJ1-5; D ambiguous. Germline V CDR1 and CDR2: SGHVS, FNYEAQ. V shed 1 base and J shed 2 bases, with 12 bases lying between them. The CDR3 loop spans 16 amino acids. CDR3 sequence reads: CASSLGAAGGNQPQHF. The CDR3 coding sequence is TGTGCCAGCAGCTTAGGCGCAGCCGGGGGCAATCAGCCCCAGCATTTT.

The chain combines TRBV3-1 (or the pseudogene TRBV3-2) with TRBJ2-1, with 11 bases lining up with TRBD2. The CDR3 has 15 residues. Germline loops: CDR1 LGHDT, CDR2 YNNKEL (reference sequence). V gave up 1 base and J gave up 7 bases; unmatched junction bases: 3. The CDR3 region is CASSQVAGGPNEQFF. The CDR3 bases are TGTGCCAGCAGCCAAGTAGCGGGAGGGCCTAATGAGCAGTTCTTC.

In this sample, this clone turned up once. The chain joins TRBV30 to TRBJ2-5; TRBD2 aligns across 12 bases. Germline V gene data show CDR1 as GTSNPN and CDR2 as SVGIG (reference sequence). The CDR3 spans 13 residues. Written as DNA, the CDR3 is TGTTTTCTAGCGGGAGGGATCCAAGAGACCCAGTACTTC. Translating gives CFLAGGIQETQYF.

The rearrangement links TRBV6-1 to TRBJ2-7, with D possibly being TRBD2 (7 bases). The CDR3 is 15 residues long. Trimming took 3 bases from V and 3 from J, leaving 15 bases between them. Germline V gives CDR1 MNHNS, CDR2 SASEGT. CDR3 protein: CASSEGRGGIYEQYF. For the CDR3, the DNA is TGTGCCAGCAGTGAGGGCAGGGGAGGGATCTACGAGCAGTACTTC.

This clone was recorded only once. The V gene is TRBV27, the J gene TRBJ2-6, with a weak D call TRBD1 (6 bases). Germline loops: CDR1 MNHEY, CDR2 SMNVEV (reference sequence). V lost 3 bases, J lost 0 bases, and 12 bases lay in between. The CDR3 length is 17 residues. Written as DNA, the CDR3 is TGTGCCAGCAGTTTTAGGGACATTACCTCTGGGGCCAACGTCCTGACTTTC. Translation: CASSFRDITSGANVLTF.

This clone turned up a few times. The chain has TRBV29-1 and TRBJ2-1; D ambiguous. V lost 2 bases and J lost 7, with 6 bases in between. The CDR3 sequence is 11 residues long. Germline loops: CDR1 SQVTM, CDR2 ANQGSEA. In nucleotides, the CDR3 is TGCAGCGTTGAAAGAACGAATGAGCAGTTCTTC. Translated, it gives CSVERTNEQFF.

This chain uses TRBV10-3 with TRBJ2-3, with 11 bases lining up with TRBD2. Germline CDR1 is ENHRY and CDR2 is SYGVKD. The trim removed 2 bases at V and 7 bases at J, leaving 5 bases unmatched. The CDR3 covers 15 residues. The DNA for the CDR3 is TGTGCCATCAGTGAGGTGGCTAGCGGGGGGAATACGCAGTATTTT. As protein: CAISEVASGGNTQYF.

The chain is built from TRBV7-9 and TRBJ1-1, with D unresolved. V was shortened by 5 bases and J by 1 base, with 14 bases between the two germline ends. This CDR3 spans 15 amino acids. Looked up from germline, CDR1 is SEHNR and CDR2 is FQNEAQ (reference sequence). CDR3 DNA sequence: TGTGCCAGCAGCACACAAGGAGTTGCGAACACTGAAGCTTTCTTT. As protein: CASSTQGVANTEAFF.

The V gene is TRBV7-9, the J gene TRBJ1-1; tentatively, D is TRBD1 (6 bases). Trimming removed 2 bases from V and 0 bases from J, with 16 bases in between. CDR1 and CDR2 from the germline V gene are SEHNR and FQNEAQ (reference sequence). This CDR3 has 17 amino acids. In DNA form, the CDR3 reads TGTGCCAGCAGCTTATTACGGACAGCTCTCATGAACACTGAAGCTTTCTTT. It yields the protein CASSLLRTALMNTEAFF.

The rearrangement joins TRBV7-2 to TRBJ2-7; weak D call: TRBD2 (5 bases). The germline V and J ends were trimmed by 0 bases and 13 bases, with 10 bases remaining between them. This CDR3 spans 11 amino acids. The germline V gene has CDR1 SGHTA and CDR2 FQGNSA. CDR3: CASSLAGVVYF. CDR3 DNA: TGTGCCAGCAGCTTAGCGGGAGTGGTTTACTTC.

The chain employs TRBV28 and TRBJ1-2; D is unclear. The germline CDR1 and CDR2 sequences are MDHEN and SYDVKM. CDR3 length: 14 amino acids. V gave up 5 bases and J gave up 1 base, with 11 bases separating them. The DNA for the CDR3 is TGTGCCAGCAGTCCCCCAGACTTTAACTATGGCTACACCTTC. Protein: CASSPPDFNYGYTF.

The CDR3 loop is CASGLAPGQGMDGYTF. The DNA for the CDR3 is TGTGCTAGTGGTTTGGCTCCGGGACAGGGGATGGATGGCTACACCTTC. The chain uses TRBV12-5 and TRBJ1-2, with 10 bases lining up with TRBD1. Per the germline V gene, CDR1 is LGHNT and CDR2 is FRNRAP. After removal of 1 base from V and 6 bases from J, the junction contained 8 bases not matched to a gene. This CDR3 is built from 16 residues.

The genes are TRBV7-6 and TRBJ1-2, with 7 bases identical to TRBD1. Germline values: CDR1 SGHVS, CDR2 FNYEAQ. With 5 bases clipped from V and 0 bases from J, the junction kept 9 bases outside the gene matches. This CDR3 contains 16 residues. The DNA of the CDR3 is TGTGCCAGCAGCCCGACGCGAGGGGGCTCTAACTATGGCTACACCTTC. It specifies CASSPTRGGSNYGYTF.

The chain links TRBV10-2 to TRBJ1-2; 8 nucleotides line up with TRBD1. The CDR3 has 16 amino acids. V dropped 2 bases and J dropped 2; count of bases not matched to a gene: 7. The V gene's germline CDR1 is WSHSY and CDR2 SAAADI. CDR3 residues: CASSEGNTGGNYGYTF. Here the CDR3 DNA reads TGCGCCAGCAGTGAGGGCAACACAGGGGGGAACTATGGCTACACCTTC.